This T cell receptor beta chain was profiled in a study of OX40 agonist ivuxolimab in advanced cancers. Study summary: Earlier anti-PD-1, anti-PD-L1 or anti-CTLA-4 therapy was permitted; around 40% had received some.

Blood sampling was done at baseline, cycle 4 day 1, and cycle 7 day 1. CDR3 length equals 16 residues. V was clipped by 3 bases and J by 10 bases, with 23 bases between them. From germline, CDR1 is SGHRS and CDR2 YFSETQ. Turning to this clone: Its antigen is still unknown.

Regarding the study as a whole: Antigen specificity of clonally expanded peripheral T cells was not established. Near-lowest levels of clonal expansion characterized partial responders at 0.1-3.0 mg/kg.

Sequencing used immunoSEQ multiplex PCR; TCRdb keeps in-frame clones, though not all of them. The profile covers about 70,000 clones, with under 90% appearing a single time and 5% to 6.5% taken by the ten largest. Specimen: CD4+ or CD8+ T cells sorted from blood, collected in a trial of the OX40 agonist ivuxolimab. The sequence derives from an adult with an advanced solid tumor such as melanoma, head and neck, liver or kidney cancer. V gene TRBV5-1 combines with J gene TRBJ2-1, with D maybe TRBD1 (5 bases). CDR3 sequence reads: CASSSPHRAGLEEQFF. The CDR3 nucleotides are TGCGCCAGCAGCTCCCCACACCGGGCAGGGTTAGAGGAGCAGTTCTTC.